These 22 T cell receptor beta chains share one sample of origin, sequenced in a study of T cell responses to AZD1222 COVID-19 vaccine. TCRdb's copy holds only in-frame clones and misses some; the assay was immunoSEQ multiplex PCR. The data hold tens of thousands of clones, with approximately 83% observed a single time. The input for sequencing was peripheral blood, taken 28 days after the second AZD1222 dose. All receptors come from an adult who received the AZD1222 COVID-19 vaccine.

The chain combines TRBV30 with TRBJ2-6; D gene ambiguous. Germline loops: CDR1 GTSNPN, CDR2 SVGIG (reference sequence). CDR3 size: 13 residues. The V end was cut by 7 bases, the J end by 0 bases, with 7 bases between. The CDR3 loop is CASDLSGANVLTF. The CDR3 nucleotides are TGTGCCTCTGACCTCTCTGGGGCCAACGTCCTGACTTTC.

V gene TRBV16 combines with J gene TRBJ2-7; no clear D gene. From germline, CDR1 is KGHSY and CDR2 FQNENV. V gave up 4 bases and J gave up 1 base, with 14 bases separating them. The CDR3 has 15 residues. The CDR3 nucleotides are TGTGCCAGCAGCCCGTCAATCGCCCCTTCCTACGAGCAGTACTTC. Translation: CASSPSIAPSYEQYF.

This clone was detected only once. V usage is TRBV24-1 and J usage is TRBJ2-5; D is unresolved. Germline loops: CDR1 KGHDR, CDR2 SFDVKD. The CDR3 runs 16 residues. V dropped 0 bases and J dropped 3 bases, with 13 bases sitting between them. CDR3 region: CATSDLATGEKETQYF. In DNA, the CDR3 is TGTGCCACCAGTGATTTGGCCACGGGCGAAAAAGAGACCCAGTACTTC.

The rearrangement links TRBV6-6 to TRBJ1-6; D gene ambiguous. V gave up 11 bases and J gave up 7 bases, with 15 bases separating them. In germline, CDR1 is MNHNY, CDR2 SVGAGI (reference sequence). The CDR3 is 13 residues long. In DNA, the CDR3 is TGTGCCTCTACTCAACTAAGGAATTCACCCCTCCACTTT. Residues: CASTQLRNSPLHF.

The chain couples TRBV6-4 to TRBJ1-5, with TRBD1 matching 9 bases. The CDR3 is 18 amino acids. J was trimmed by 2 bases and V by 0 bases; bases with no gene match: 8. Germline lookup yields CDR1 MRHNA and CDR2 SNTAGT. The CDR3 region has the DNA TGTGCCAGCAGTGACTCGCCCTCGGACAGGGGATGCAATCAGCCCCAGCATTTT. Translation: CASSDSPSDRGCNQPQHF.

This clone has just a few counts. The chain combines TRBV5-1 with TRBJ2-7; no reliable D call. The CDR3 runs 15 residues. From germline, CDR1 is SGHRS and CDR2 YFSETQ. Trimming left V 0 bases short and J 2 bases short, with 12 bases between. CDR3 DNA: TGCGCCAGCAGCTTGGAGGGTCTTGGGGCCTACGAGCAGTACTTC. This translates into CASSLEGLGAYEQYF.

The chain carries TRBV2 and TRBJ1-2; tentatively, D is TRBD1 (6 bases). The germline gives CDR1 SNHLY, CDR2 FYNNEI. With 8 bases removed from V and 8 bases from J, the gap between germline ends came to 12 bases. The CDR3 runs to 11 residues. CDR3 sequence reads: CASRGAGGYTF. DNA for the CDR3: TGTGCCAGCCGGGGGGCGGGCGGCTACACCTTC.

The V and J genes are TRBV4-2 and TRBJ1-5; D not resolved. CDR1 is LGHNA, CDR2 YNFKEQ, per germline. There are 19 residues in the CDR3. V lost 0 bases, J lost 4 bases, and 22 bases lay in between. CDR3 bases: TGTGCCAGCAGCCAAGAGGTGCTTGGCTCGGCTAGCCTGAATCAGCCCCAGCATTTT. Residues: CASSQEVLGSASLNQPQHF.

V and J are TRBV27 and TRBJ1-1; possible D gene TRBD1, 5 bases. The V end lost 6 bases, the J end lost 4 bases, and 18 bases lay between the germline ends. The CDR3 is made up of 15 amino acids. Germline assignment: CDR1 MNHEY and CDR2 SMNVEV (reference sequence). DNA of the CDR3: TGTGCCAGCAGAATATTGTTCGGGGGGTCCACTGAAGCTTTCTTT. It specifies CASRILFGGSTEAFF.

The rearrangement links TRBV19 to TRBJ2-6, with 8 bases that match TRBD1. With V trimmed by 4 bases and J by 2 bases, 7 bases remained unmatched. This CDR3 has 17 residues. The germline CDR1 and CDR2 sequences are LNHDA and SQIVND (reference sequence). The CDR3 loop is CASSTRTGMAGANVLTF. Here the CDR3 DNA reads TGTGCCAGTAGTACTCGGACAGGGATGGCTGGGGCCAACGTCCTGACTTTC. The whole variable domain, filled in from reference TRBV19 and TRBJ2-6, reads DGGITQSPKYLFRKEGQNVTLSCEQNLNHDAMYWYRQDPGQGLRLIYYSQIVNDFQKGDIAEGYSVSREKKESFPLTVTSAQKNPTAFYLCASSTRTGMAGANVLTFGAGSRLTVL.

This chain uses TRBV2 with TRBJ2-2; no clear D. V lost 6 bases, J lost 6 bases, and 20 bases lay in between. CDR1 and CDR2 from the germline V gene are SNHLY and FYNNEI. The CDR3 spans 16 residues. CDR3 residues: CASSPTGPLPPGELFF. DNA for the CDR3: TGTGCCAGCAGCCCAACCGGACCCCTTCCCCCCGGGGAGCTGTTTTTT.

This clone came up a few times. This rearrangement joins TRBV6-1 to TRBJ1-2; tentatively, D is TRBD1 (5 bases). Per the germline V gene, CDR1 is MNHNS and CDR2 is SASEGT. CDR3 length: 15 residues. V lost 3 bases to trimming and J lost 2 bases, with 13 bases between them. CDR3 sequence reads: CASSDSGRRNYGYTF. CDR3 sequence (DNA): TGTGCCAGCAGTGATTCGGGACGCCGGAACTATGGCTACACCTTC.

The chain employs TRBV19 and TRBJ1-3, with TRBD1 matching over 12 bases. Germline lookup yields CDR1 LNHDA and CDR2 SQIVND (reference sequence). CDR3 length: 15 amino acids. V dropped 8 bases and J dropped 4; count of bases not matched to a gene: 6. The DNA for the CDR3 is TGTGCCAGTGCCCCGGGACAGGGGGCCGGAAACACCATATATTTT. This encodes CASAPGQGAGNTIYF.

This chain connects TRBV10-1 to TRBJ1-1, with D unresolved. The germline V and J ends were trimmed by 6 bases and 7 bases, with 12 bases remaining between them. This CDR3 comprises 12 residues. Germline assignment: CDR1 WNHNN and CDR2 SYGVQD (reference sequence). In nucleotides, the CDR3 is TGCGCCAGCAGGGGCTCTGGCCGTGAAGCTTTCTTT. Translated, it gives CASRGSGREAFF.

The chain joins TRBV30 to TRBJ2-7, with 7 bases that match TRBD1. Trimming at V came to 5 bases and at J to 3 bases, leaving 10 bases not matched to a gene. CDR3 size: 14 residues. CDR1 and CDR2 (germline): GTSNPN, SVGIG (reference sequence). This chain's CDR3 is CAWGDGTENYEQYF. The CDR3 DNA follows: TGTGCCTGGGGCGACGGGACAGAGAACTACGAGCAGTACTTC.

The CDR3 bases are TGCGCCAGCAGCGGACGAGGGGACACTGAAGCTTTCTTT. The encoded protein is CASSGRGDTEAFF. The chain couples TRBV4-1 to TRBJ1-1; TRBD1 might be the D (5 bases). Germline V CDR1 and CDR2: MGHRA, YSYEKL. The CDR3 is made up of 13 amino acids. V was trimmed by 5 bases and J by 3 bases, leaving 10 bases between them.

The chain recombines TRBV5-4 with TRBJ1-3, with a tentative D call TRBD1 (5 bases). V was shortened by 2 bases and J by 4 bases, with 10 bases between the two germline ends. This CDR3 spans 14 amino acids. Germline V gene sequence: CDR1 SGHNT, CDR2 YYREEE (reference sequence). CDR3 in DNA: TGTGCCAGCAGCTTAGCAGGGAGAGGAAACACCATATATTTT. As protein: CASSLAGRGNTIYF. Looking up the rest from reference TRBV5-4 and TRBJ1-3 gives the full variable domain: ETGVTQSPTHLIKTRGQQVTLRCSSQSGHNTVSWYQQALGQGPQFIFQYYREEENGRGNFPPRFSGLQFPNYSSELNVNALELDDSALYLCASSLAGRGNTIYFGEGSWLTVV.

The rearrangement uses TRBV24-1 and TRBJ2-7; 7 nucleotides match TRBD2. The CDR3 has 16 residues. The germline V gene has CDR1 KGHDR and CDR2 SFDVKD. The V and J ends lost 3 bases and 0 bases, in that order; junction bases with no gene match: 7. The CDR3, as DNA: TGTGCCACCAGTGATCCTAGGACGGGGGGCTCCTACGAGCAGTACTTC. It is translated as CATSDPRTGGSYEQYF.

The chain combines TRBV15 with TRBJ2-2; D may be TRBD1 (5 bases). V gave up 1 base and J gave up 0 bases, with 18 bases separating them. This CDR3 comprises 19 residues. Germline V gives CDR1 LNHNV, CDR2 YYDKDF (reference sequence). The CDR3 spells CATSRVPYRTFTNTGELFF. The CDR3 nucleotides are TGTGCCACCAGCAGAGTTCCATATAGGACATTTACGAACACCGGGGAGCTGTTTTTT.

CDR3 nucleotides: TGTGCCAGCTCACCACAGGGGAATCAGCCCCAGCATTTT. This codes for CASSPQGNQPQHF. V usage is TRBV18 and J usage is TRBJ1-5, with a weak D call TRBD1 (5 bases). The CDR3 runs to 13 residues. Germline V gene data show CDR1 as KGHSH and CDR2 as LQKENI. V lost 1 base and J 4 bases, leaving 5 bases between the germline ends.

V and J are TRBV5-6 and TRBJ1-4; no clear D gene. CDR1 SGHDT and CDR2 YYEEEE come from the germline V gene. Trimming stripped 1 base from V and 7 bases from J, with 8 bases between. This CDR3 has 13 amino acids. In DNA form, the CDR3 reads TGTGCCAGCAGCTTGTGGGCTGCTGAAAAACTGTTTTTT. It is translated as CASSLWAAEKLFF.

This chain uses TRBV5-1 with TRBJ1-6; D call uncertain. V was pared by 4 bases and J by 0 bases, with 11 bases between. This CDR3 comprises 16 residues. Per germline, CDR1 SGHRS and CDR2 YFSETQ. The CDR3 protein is CASSRRESSYNSPLHF. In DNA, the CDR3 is TGCGCCAGCAGCAGACGGGAGAGCTCCTATAATTCACCCCTCCACTTT.